Detailed here is one T cell receptor (beta chain). The assay was immunoSEQ multiplex PCR, and TCRdb's table has in-frame clones only and misses some. Of about 130,000 clones listed, roughly 92% are singletons. This entry comes from a study of control samples from healthy donors and cancer patients. Germline values: CDR1 LNHDA, CDR2 SQIVND (reference sequence). The CDR3 is 15 residues long. The trim removed 5 bases at V and 6 bases at J, leaving 5 bases unmatched. Sequencing was carried out using blood. The rearrangement uses TRBV19 and TRBJ1-5, with 12 bases lining up with TRBD1. This clonotype was obtained from a man aged 18 to 35 in good health. The CDR3 sequence: CASSYRDRGRQPQHF. CDR3 sequence (DNA): TGTGCCAGTAGTTATCGGGACAGGGGGCGTCAGCCCCAGCATTTT.